These T cell receptor beta chains were read from a single sample in a study of control samples from healthy donors and cancer patients. The method was immunoSEQ multiplex PCR; TCRdb's version includes in-frame clones alone and lacks a portion of them. Of 90,000 to 120,000 clones in the sample, almost 85% were seen once. Material for sequencing was blood. These receptors all come from a man aged 18-30 years in good health. The CDR3 runs from the conserved cysteine through the conserved F or W. The order of the fields is D gene, V gene, clone size, J gene, CDR3 protein, CDR3 DNA. A D gene is named only where the DNA matches it firmly. Clone size is stated in some rows and not others, as once, few, many or a class when expanded.

D: -; V: TRBV9; size: medium-sized; J: TRBJ1-5; CDR3: CASSAGASNQPQHF; DNA: TGTGCCAGCAGCGCCGGGGCGAGCAATCAGCCCCAGCATTTT
D: TRBD1; V: TRBV20-1; size: -; J: TRBJ2-1; CDR3: CSASGTGGWGYNEQFF; DNA: TGCAGTGCTAGTGGGACAGGGGGCTGGGGATACAATGAGCAGTTCTTC
D: -; V: TRBV28; size: -; J: TRBJ1-2; CDR3: CASSLISGGSYGYTF; DNA: TGTGCCAGCAGTTTAATTTCTGGGGGGAGTTATGGCTACACCTTC
D: TRBD1; V: TRBV5-4; size: once; J: TRBJ2-7; CDR3: CASSVSQGSSYEQYF; DNA: TGTGCCAGCAGCGTATCACAGGGGAGCTCCTACGAGCAGTACTTC
D: -; V: TRBV6-5; size: many; J: TRBJ2-1; CDR3: CASSRGGHGNEQFF; DNA: TGTGCCAGCAGCAGGGGGGGCCACGGCAATGAGCAGTTCTTC
D: TRBD1; V: TRBV29-1; size: -; J: TRBJ2-2; CDR3: CSVVVGQGDVGELFF; DNA: TGCAGCGTTGTAGTGGGACAGGGAGATGTCGGGGAGCTGTTTTTT
D: -; V: TRBV7-2; size: -; J: TRBJ1-6; CDR3: CASSPQRQKNSPLHF; DNA: TGTGCCAGCAGCCCCCAGCGACAGAAGAATTCACCCCTCCACTTT
D: -; V: TRBV10-3; size: once; J: TRBJ1-2; CDR3: CAISEGNYGYTF; DNA: TGTGCCATCAGTGAAGGGAACTATGGCTACACCTTC
D: -; V: TRBV27; size: -; J: TRBJ1-5; CDR3: CASSPSGGPIQPQHF; DNA: TGTGCCAGCAGCCCAAGCGGGGGTCCAATTCAGCCCCAGCATTTT
D: TRBD2; V: TRBV30; size: -; J: TRBJ2-3; CDR3: CAWTRAGVNTQYF; DNA: TGTGCCTGGACTCGAGCGGGGGTGAATACGCAGTATTTT
D: -; V: TRBV25-1; size: -; J: TRBJ1-1; CDR3: CASSESQTGNTEAFF; DNA: TGTGCCAGCAGTGAATCCCAGACAGGGAACACTGAAGCTTTCTTT
D: TRBD1; V: TRBV18; size: -; J: TRBJ1-2; CDR3: CASSPDRDYGYTF; DNA: TGTGCCAGCTCACCCGACAGGGACTATGGCTACACCTTC
D: -; V: TRBV6-5; size: -; J: TRBJ2-3; CDR3: CASSLESLSTDTQYF; DNA: TGTGCCAGCAGTTTGGAGAGTCTAAGCACAGATACGCAGTATTTT
D: -; V: TRBV3-1/TRBV3-2; size: -; J: TRBJ2-5; CDR3: CASSQIERETQYF; DNA: TGTGCCAGCAGCCAAATTGAGAGAGAGACCCAGTACTTC
D: -; V: TRBV5-4; size: -; J: TRBJ1-2; CDR3: CASSSLQGKDGYTF; DNA: TGTGCCAGCAGCTCTCTACAGGGTAAGGATGGCTACACCTTC
D: TRBD1; V: TRBV25-1; size: -; J: TRBJ2-2; CDR3: CASSRRQGSDTGELFF; DNA: TGTGCCAGCAGCAGGAGACAGGGGAGCGACACCGGGGAGCTGTTTTTT
D: -; V: TRBV7-9; size: few; J: TRBJ1-1; CDR3: CASTNKGPRNTEAFF; DNA: TGTGCCAGCACAAATAAGGGACCTAGGAACACTGAAGCTTTCTTT
D: TRBD2; V: TRBV2; size: -; J: TRBJ2-5; CDR3: CASSLPQRGARETQYF; DNA: TGTGCCAGCAGTCTACCCCAGCGGGGGGCCAGGGAGACCCAGTACTTC
D: TRBD2; V: TRBV7-9; size: -; J: TRBJ2-1; CDR3: CAVQGTSGGAMWDNEQFF; DNA: TGTGCGGTACAGGGGACTAGCGGGGGGGCCATGTGGGACAATGAGCAGTTCTTC
D: -; V: TRBV7-2; size: -; J: TRBJ1-2; CDR3: CASSLSQADGYTF; DNA: TGTGCCAGCAGCTTAAGTCAGGCCGATGGCTACACCTTC
D: -; V: TRBV7-2; size: -; J: TRBJ1-1; CDR3: CASSLAAGRVYTEAFF; DNA: TGTGCCAGCAGCTTAGCGGCAGGGAGGGTATACACTGAAGCTTTCTTT
D: -; V: TRBV11-2; size: -; J: TRBJ2-3; CDR3: CASSRDRQYTDTQYF; DNA: TGTGCCAGCAGCCGGGATCGGCAATACACAGATACGCAGTATTTT
D: TRBD1; V: TRBV6-5; size: -; J: TRBJ2-5; CDR3: CASSYSGTGVGETQYF; DNA: TGTGCCAGCAGTTACTCAGGGACAGGGGTAGGGGAGACCCAGTACTTC
D: TRBD2; V: TRBV7-9; size: -; J: TRBJ2-2; CDR3: CASSLLAGGLAGELFF; DNA: TGTGCCAGCAGCTTACTAGCGGGGGGGCTAGCCGGGGAGCTGTTTTTT
D: -; V: TRBV30; size: few; J: TRBJ1-4; CDR3: CACSATSNEKLFF; DNA: TGTGCCTGTTCGGCTACCTCTAATGAAAAACTGTTTTTT
D: -; V: TRBV28; size: few; J: TRBJ2-5; CDR3: CASTPQSAGLETQYF; DNA: TGTGCCAGCACCCCCCAAAGTGCGGGGCTAGAGACCCAGTACTTC
D: -; V: TRBV2; size: -; J: TRBJ2-5; CDR3: CASSWDWKGGFYQETQYF; DNA: TGTGCCAGCAGTTGGGACTGGAAGGGGGGTTTTTACCAAGAGACCCAGTACTTC
D: -; V: TRBV5-1; size: -; J: TRBJ1-2; CDR3: CASRATDANYGYTF; DNA: TGCGCCAGCAGGGCGACAGACGCTAACTATGGCTACACCTTC
D: TRBD1; V: TRBV6-1; size: -; J: TRBJ1-4; CDR3: CASSEPGGEKLFF; DNA: TGTGCCAGCAGTGAACCAGGGGGGGAAAAACTGTTTTTT
D: -; V: TRBV19; size: -; J: TRBJ1-1; CDR3: CASSGQNTEAFF; DNA: TGTGCCAGTAGTGGACAGAACACTGAAGCTTTCTTT
D: -; V: TRBV19; size: -; J: TRBJ1-2; CDR3: CASSIDVSTANYGYTF; DNA: TGTGCCAGTAGTATAGACGTCTCAACCGCGAACTATGGCTACACCTTC